Reported below is one T cell receptor beta chain. What this receptor recognizes is not known. No clone much larger than this one lies a single base away; base qualities are absent. The data belong to a study of cytomegalovirus exposure and HLA in healthy donors (dated by TCRdb to 2016 to 2017). Turning to the overall study: According to a later analysis, one platform produced both the roughly 110 validation repertoires and the 666 repertoires of the first cohort. The study was designed to test whether signatures of past pathogen exposure could be identified by cataloging public T cell receptors. In addition to the first cohort of hundreds of subjects, a separate validation cohort of approximately 130 different subjects was used. To predict cytomegalovirus infection status, the study combined high-throughput TCR immunosequencing, statistical association of individual TCRs with disease status, and machine learning. The research as a whole found: Across donors, most TCR sequences were observed very rarely, whereas some public TCRs were present in many individuals. The authors suggested that the approach could potentially be generalized to other disease states and immunological phenotypes. A later analysis found that TCRs clustered in the first cohort also tended to co-occur in the roughly 120 validation repertoires, with roughly 95% of cluster scores above 0. Cytomegalovirus status was reported to be diagnosed by the classifier with high specificity and sensitivity in both the original and validation cohorts. In vitro tests confirmed that a few of the cytomegalovirus-associated TCR beta chains recognize cytomegalovirus antigens. All 120 repertoires were used to score co-occurrence in the validation cohort in a later analysis, because that analysis had no HLA typing for the cohort. The study listed 150 to 200 TCR beta chains as associated with cytomegalovirus.

Library generation was performed with the immunoSEQ multiplex PCR assay. As for how the authors treated the data: To diagnose cytomegalovirus status from the catalog of TCR beta chain sequences, a statistical classification framework was built. Entries here come from immuneACCESS through TCRdb and include only in-frame sequences with V and J called. Some clones fail to appear in such tables; in the studies checked, an unresolved V gene covers under half of the shortfall, and the cause of the remainder is unknown. That table gives V, J and clone size, and the DNA gave D and trimming. For this sample there are 75,000 to 100,000 clones; 95% to 98% appear just once. The ten largest make up around 0.78% of the sample. Including the terminal cysteine and phenylalanine, the CDR3 comprises 14 residues. Of the read, only the CDR3 DNA is kept; its 42 bases are in frame from base 1. CDR1 and CDR2, looked up from the germline V gene (reference sequence), are LNHNV and YYDKDF. V was cut back by 0 bases and J by 0 bases, leaving a gap of 5 bases between them.

The donors belonged to the validation cohort of around 110 subjects, which was separate from the approximately 680-subject first cohort. The sequenced material came from PBMCs. The receptor's source is a man aged 18 to 30 in good health and CMV-seronegative. This chain joins TRBV15 to TRBJ1-1, with the D gene uncertain. In nucleotides, the sequence is TGTGCCACCAGCAGAGACCGGTTGAACACTGAAGCTTTCTTT. It encodes CATSRDRLNTEAFF. Joined to the reference TRBV15 and TRBJ1-1 proteins, this CDR3 gives the full variable domain: DAMVIQNPRYQVTQFGKPVTLSCSQTLNHNVMYWYQQKSSQAPKLLFHYYDKDFNNEADTPDNFQSRRPNTSFCFLDIRSPGLGDTAMYLCATSRDRLNTEAFFGQGTRLTVV.